The present T cell receptor (beta chain) was sequenced within a study of CD8 T cells in Susac syndrome. Blood CD8+ and CD4+ T cells underwent high-throughput TCR beta sequencing. Bulk CD8+ and CD4+ cells came from magnetic negative isolation; CD8+ TEMRA by FACS. Reverse transcription used roughly 0.45 to 1 ug RNA and random hexamers. A multiplex approach, immunoSEQ multiplex PCR, amplified TCR beta CDR3 across 54 Vbeta and 13 Jbeta. TCRdb reanalysed the immunoSEQ multiplex PCR reads using MiXCR and keeps one entry per CDR3 protein. The sample has some 250,000 distinct CDR3 sequences; 90% to 97% are singletons. The clonotype was recovered from a human donor with Susac syndrome. The sequencing sample was made of CD4+ T cells from PBMCs.

Here the CDR3 DNA reads TGCAGTGCTATGCCCGGGACTAGCGGGAGAAATGAGCAGTTCTTC. Translation: CSAMPGTSGRNEQFF. This sequence joins TRBV20-1 and TRBJ2-1; 14 bases map to TRBD2. Germline CDR1 and CDR2: DFQATT and SNEGSKA (reference sequence). The CDR3 has 15 amino acids. J gave up 7 bases and V 4 bases, and 6 bases lay outside the gene matches.